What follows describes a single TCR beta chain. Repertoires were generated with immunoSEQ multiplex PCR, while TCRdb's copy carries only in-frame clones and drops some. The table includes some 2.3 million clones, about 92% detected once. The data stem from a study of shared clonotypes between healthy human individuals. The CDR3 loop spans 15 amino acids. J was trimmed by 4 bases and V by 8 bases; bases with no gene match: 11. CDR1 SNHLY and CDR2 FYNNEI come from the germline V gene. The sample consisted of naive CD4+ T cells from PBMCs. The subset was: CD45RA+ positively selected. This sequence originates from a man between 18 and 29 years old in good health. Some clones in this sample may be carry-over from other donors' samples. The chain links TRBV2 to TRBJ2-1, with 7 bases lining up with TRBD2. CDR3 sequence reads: CASRGEKVGYNEQFF. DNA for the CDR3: TGTGCCAGCCGGGGGGAGAAGGTAGGGTACAATGAGCAGTTCTTC. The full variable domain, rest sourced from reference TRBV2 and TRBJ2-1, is EPEVTQTPSHQVTQMGQEVILRCVPISNHLYFYWYRQILGQKVEFLVSFYNNEISEKSEIFDDQFSVERPDGSNFTLKIRSTKLEDSAMYFCASRGEKVGYNEQFFGPGTRLTVL.